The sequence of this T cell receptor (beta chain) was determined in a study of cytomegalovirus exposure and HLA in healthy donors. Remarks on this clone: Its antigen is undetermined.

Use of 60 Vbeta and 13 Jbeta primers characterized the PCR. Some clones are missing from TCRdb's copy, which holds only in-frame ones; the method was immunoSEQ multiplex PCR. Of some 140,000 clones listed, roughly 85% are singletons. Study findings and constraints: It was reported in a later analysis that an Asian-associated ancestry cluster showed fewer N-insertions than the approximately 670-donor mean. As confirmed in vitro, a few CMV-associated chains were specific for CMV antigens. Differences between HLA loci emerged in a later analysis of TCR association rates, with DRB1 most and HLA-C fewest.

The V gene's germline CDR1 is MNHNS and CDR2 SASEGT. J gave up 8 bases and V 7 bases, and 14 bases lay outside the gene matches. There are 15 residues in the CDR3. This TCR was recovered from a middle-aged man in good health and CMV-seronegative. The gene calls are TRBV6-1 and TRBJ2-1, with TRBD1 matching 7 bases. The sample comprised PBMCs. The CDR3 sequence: CASMFGQEKRDEQFF. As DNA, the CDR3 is TGTGCCAGCATGTTCGGACAGGAAAAACGCGATGAGCAGTTCTTC.